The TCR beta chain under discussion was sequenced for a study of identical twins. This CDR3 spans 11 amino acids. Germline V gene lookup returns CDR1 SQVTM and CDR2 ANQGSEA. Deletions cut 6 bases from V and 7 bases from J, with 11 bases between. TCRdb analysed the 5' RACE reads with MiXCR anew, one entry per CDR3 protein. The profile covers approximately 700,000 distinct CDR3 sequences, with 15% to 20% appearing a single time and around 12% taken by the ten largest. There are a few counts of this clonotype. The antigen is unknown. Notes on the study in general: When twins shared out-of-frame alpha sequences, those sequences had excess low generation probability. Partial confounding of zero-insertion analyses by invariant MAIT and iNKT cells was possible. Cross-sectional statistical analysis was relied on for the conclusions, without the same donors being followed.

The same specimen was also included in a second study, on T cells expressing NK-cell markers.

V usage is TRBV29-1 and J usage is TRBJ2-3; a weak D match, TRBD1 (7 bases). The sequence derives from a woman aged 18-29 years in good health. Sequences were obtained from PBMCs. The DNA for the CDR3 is TGCAGCGTAGGAGGGGGCAATACGCAGTATTTT. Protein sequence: CSVGGGNTQYF.